This is a list of T cell receptor beta chains from one sample in a study of chemoradiotherapy in HPV16-positive cancers. Assay: immunoSEQ multiplex PCR; the TCRdb copy retains only in-frame clones and omits some. The repertoire holds about 31,000 clones, roughly 84% seen once, with less than 6% in the top ten. Sample: blood, taken from a patient who underwent chemoradiotherapy. Receptor source: a human donor with HPV-associated anogenital cancer. Each CDR3 is given with its conserved first and last residue. Fields, in order: J gene, clone size, D gene, V gene, CDR3 protein, CDR3 DNA. D genes are given only for firm matches. Clone size is not always given. Where it is, it says once, few, many or a class for expanded clones.

j_call: TRBJ2-1
clone_size: NA
d_call: NA
v_call: TRBV7-2
cdr3_aa: CASSLGGSLDEQFF
cdr3_nt: TGTGCCAGCAGCTTAGGGGGAAGCCTGGATGAGCAGTTCTTC

j_call: TRBJ2-1
clone_size: NA
d_call: NA
v_call: TRBV11-2
cdr3_aa: CASSFMAAQREQFF
cdr3_nt: TGTGCCAGCAGCTTTATGGCAGCCCAAAGGGAGCAGTTCTTC

j_call: TRBJ1-6
clone_size: NA
d_call: TRBD1
v_call: TRBV7-9
cdr3_aa: CASSFGQGTSLSYNSPLHF
cdr3_nt: TGTGCCAGCAGCTTTGGACAGGGGACTTCCCTCTCCTATAATTCACCCCTCCACTTT

j_call: TRBJ1-1
clone_size: NA
d_call: TRBD1
v_call: TRBV29-1
cdr3_aa: CSVDRQGRTEAFF
cdr3_nt: TGCAGCGTCGACCGACAGGGTCGGACTGAAGCTTTCTTT

j_call: TRBJ1-2
clone_size: NA
d_call: NA
v_call: TRBV18
cdr3_aa: CASSPNLKGDGYTF
cdr3_nt: TGTGCCAGCTCACCCAACTTAAAAGGCGATGGCTACACCTTC

j_call: TRBJ1-2
clone_size: NA
d_call: TRBD1
v_call: TRBV2
cdr3_aa: CANSRDRAPDYGYTF
cdr3_nt: TGTGCCAATAGCCGGGACAGGGCTCCTGACTATGGCTACACCTTC

j_call: TRBJ1-1
clone_size: once
d_call: TRBD1
v_call: TRBV11-2
cdr3_aa: CASSLQGGNTEAFF
cdr3_nt: TGTGCCAGCAGCTTACAGGGGGGGAACACTGAAGCTTTCTTT

j_call: TRBJ2-1
clone_size: NA
d_call: NA
v_call: TRBV14
cdr3_aa: CASSQDAGLRNEQFF
cdr3_nt: TGTGCCAGCAGCCAAGACGCTGGCCTGCGTAATGAGCAGTTCTTC

j_call: TRBJ2-7
clone_size: NA
d_call: TRBD2
v_call: TRBV29-1
cdr3_aa: CSARRAGGTYEQYF
cdr3_nt: TGCAGCGCCCGCCGAGCGGGGGGGACCTACGAGCAGTACTTC

j_call: TRBJ2-3
clone_size: NA
d_call: TRBD2
v_call: TRBV19
cdr3_aa: CASSIGGSTDTQYF
cdr3_nt: TGTGCCAGTAGTATCGGGGGGTCCACAGATACGCAGTATTTT

j_call: TRBJ2-3
clone_size: NA
d_call: NA
v_call: TRBV6-1
cdr3_aa: CASSEGADSTDTQYF
cdr3_nt: TGTGCCAGCAGTGAAGGAGCGGATAGCACAGATACGCAGTATTTT

j_call: TRBJ2-7
clone_size: NA
d_call: NA
v_call: TRBV7-2
cdr3_aa: CASSPTAYEQYF
cdr3_nt: TGTGCCAGCAGCCCTACCGCCTACGAGCAGTACTTC

j_call: TRBJ2-2
clone_size: NA
d_call: NA
v_call: TRBV4-2
cdr3_aa: CASSPRGNTGELFF
cdr3_nt: TGTGCCAGCAGCCCCCGGGGGAACACCGGGGAGCTGTTTTTT

j_call: TRBJ2-1
clone_size: NA
d_call: TRBD1
v_call: TRBV6-5
cdr3_aa: CASSYSGGNYNEQFF
cdr3_nt: TGTGCCAGCAGTTACTCAGGGGGCAACTACAATGAGCAGTTCTTC

j_call: TRBJ1-2
clone_size: NA
d_call: NA
v_call: TRBV30
cdr3_aa: CAWIGSGGYGYTF
cdr3_nt: TGTGCCTGGATTGGTAGCGGGGGTTATGGCTACACCTTC

j_call: TRBJ2-3
clone_size: NA
d_call: NA
v_call: TRBV5-1
cdr3_aa: CASSLLGDTQYF
cdr3_nt: TGCGCCAGCAGCTTACTAGGAGATACGCAGTATTTT

j_call: TRBJ2-5
clone_size: NA
d_call: NA
v_call: TRBV7-9
cdr3_aa: CASSLNSNQETQYF
cdr3_nt: TGTGCCAGCAGCTTAAACAGCAACCAAGAGACCCAGTACTTC

j_call: TRBJ2-4
clone_size: NA
d_call: TRBD2
v_call: TRBV7-2
cdr3_aa: CASSLVGSGGAKNIQYF
cdr3_nt: TGTGCCAGCAGCTTAGTCGGTAGCGGGGGGGCCAAAAACATTCAGTACTTC

j_call: TRBJ1-1
clone_size: NA
d_call: NA
v_call: TRBV5-6
cdr3_aa: CASSLGGRDFLGAFF
cdr3_nt: TGTGCCAGCAGCTTGGGCGGCAGGGACTTCCTTGGAGCTTTCTTT

j_call: TRBJ2-3
clone_size: NA
d_call: TRBD2
v_call: TRBV4-2
cdr3_aa: CASSQEPLAGGTDTQYF
cdr3_nt: TGTGCCAGCAGCCAAGAGCCGCTAGCGGGGGGCACAGATACGCAGTATTTT

j_call: TRBJ1-5
clone_size: NA
d_call: NA
v_call: TRBV23-1
cdr3_aa: CASSQSNGQNNQPQHF
cdr3_nt: TGCGCCAGCAGTCAATCAAACGGCCAGAATAATCAGCCCCAGCATTTT

j_call: TRBJ2-5
clone_size: NA
d_call: NA
v_call: TRBV7-9
cdr3_aa: CASSLWSEQETQYF
cdr3_nt: TGTGCCAGCAGCTTATGGTCGGAGCAAGAGACCCAGTACTTC

j_call: TRBJ2-7
clone_size: NA
d_call: TRBD2
v_call: TRBV7-2
cdr3_aa: CASSWTSGAGGYEQYF
cdr3_nt: TGTGCCAGCAGCTGGACGTCCGGGGCGGGGGGCTACGAGCAGTACTTC

j_call: TRBJ2-2
clone_size: NA
d_call: NA
v_call: TRBV7-2
cdr3_aa: CASSFGRGNTGELFF
cdr3_nt: TGTGCCAGCAGCTTCGGCAGGGGGAACACCGGGGAGCTGTTTTTT

j_call: TRBJ2-7
clone_size: NA
d_call: NA
v_call: TRBV14
cdr3_aa: CASSQWAAYEQYF
cdr3_nt: TGTGCCAGCAGCCAGTGGGCAGCCTACGAGCAGTACTTC

j_call: TRBJ2-3
clone_size: NA
d_call: NA
v_call: TRBV7-3
cdr3_aa: CASSLIGGSTDTQYF
cdr3_nt: TGTGCCAGCAGCCTAATCGGGGGAAGCACAGATACGCAGTATTTT

j_call: TRBJ1-2
clone_size: NA
d_call: TRBD1
v_call: TRBV6-6
cdr3_aa: CASRNQGDNYGYTF
cdr3_nt: TGTGCCAGCAGGAATCAGGGGGATAACTATGGCTACACCTTC

j_call: TRBJ2-7
clone_size: once
d_call: NA
v_call: TRBV4-2
cdr3_aa: CASSQDAEGRYEQYF
cdr3_nt: TGTGCCAGCAGCCAAGACGCTGAGGGGCGGTACGAGCAGTACTTC

j_call: TRBJ2-3
clone_size: NA
d_call: NA
v_call: TRBV29-1
cdr3_aa: CSVEDWADTQYF
cdr3_nt: TGCAGCGTTGAAGATTGGGCAGATACGCAGTATTTT

j_call: TRBJ1-1
clone_size: NA
d_call: NA
v_call: TRBV19
cdr3_aa: CASSIDFNVNTEAFF
cdr3_nt: TGTGCCAGTAGTATAGATTTCAACGTGAACACTGAAGCTTTCTTT

j_call: TRBJ1-1
clone_size: NA
d_call: TRBD1
v_call: TRBV28
cdr3_aa: CASRSQGTAFF
cdr3_nt: TGTGCCAGCAGGTCACAGGGGACGGCTTTCTTT

j_call: TRBJ1-2
clone_size: NA
d_call: TRBD1
v_call: TRBV29-1
cdr3_aa: CSDGTGLGGYTF
cdr3_nt: TGCAGCGATGGGACAGGGTTAGGTGGCTACACCTTC

j_call: TRBJ2-5
clone_size: NA
d_call: TRBD2
v_call: TRBV19
cdr3_aa: CASSIAASGGRWETQYF
cdr3_nt: TGTGCCAGTAGTATAGCGGCTAGCGGGGGACGATGGGAGACCCAGTACTTC

j_call: TRBJ1-2
clone_size: NA
d_call: TRBD1
v_call: TRBV7-2
cdr3_aa: CASSQEGQGSYGYTF
cdr3_nt: TGTGCCAGCAGCCAAGAAGGACAGGGGTCCTATGGCTACACCTTC

j_call: TRBJ2-1
clone_size: NA
d_call: NA
v_call: TRBV5-1
cdr3_aa: CASSLAVPGPPLGNEQFF
cdr3_nt: TGCGCCAGCAGCTTGGCCGTTCCAGGGCCACCCTTGGGCAATGAGCAGTTCTTC

j_call: TRBJ2-2
clone_size: NA
d_call: TRBD1
v_call: TRBV7-9
cdr3_aa: CASRDSQQVNTGELFF
cdr3_nt: TGTGCCAGTAGGGACAGCCAACAAGTGAACACCGGGGAGCTGTTTTTT

j_call: TRBJ1-6
clone_size: NA
d_call: NA
v_call: TRBV18
cdr3_aa: CASSRDFQTGDSPLHF
cdr3_nt: TGTGCCAGCTCACGAGATTTTCAGACAGGAGATTCACCCCTCCACTTT

j_call: TRBJ2-5
clone_size: NA
d_call: NA
v_call: TRBV4-2
cdr3_aa: CASSQEGQGGQETQYF
cdr3_nt: TGTGCCAGCAGCCAAGAGGGGCAGGGTGGTCAAGAGACCCAGTACTTC

j_call: TRBJ2-5
clone_size: NA
d_call: NA
v_call: TRBV11-2
cdr3_aa: CASRDPGETQETQYF
cdr3_nt: TGTGCCAGCAGAGACCCCGGGGAGACCCAAGAGACCCAGTACTTC

j_call: TRBJ2-6
clone_size: NA
d_call: NA
v_call: TRBV7-6
cdr3_aa: CASSPRSQSNVLTF
cdr3_nt: TGTGCCAGCAGCCCCCGATCCCAGTCCAACGTCCTGACTTTC

j_call: TRBJ1-5
clone_size: NA
d_call: TRBD1
v_call: TRBV2
cdr3_aa: CASSGDSSNQPQHF
cdr3_nt: TGTGCCAGCAGTGGGGACAGTAGCAATCAGCCCCAGCATTTT

j_call: TRBJ2-5
clone_size: NA
d_call: TRBD2
v_call: TRBV7-6
cdr3_aa: CASSLSRLAAQETQYF
cdr3_nt: TGTGCCAGCAGCTTATCGAGACTAGCGGCACAAGAGACCCAGTACTTC

j_call: TRBJ1-4
clone_size: NA
d_call: NA
v_call: TRBV19
cdr3_aa: CASSVDSATNEKLFF
cdr3_nt: TGTGCCAGTAGTGTTGACAGTGCAACTAATGAAAAACTGTTTTTT

j_call: TRBJ2-5
clone_size: NA
d_call: TRBD2
v_call: TRBV7-2
cdr3_aa: CASSFSGGAQETQYF
cdr3_nt: TGTGCCAGCAGCTTTAGCGGGGGGGCCCAAGAGACCCAGTACTTC

j_call: TRBJ2-6
clone_size: NA
d_call: NA
v_call: TRBV27
cdr3_aa: CASSLLSRQPLNSGANVLTF
cdr3_nt: TGTGCCAGCAGTTTATTATCCCGACAGCCCTTAAACTCTGGGGCCAACGTCCTGACTTTC

j_call: TRBJ2-7
clone_size: NA
d_call: NA
v_call: TRBV21-1
cdr3_aa: CASSKETMTGVGQYF
cdr3_nt: TGTGCCAGCAGCAAAGAGACCATGACAGGGGTAGGGCAGTACTTC